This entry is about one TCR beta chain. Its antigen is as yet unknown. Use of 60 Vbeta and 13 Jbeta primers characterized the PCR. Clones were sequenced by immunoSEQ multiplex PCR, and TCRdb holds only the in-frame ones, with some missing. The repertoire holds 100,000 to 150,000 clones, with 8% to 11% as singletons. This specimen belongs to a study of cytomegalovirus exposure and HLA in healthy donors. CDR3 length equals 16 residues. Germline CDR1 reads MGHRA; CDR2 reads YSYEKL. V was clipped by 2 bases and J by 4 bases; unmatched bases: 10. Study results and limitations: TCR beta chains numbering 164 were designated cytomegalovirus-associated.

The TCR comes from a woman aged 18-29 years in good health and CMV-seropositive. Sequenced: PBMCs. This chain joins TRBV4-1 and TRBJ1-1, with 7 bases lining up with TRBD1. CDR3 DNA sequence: TGCGCCAGCAGCCAACCATCACAGGGGTATCTCACTGAAGCTTTCTTT. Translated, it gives CASSQPSQGYLTEAFF.